This T cell receptor (beta chain) was observed in a study of blood T cell repertoires in COVID-19. CDR3 size: 15 residues. Germline trimming cut 0 bases from V and 6 bases from J; bases unmatched to any gene: 2. Germline V gene data show CDR1 as SGHRS and CDR2 as YFSETQ. Sequencing used immunoSEQ multiplex PCR; TCRdb keeps in-frame clones, though not all of them. Among a few hundred thousand clones listed, around 88% were seen once. The sequence was collected from a man at least 80 years old with acute or convalescent COVID-19. The sequenced material came from peripheral blood. The V and J genes are TRBV5-1 and TRBJ2-1; TRBD2 aligns across 11 bases. Here the CDR3 DNA reads TGCGCCAGCAGCTTGGAACTAGCGGGGGTCAATGAGCAGTTCTTC. It codes for CASSLELAGVNEQFF.